This T cell receptor beta chain was sequenced during a study of shared clonotypes between healthy human individuals. V gave up 6 bases and J gave up 0 bases, with 15 bases separating them. There are 16 residues in the CDR3. Germline-derived CDR1 and CDR2 are KGHSH and LQKENI. Input per replicate PCR of unsorted PBMC was about 300 ng DNA, corresponding to some 30,000 T cell genomes. TCRdb keeps only in-frame clones here, not all; method: immunoSEQ multiplex PCR. The sample lists hundreds of thousands of clones, roughly four fifths occurring once. General study points: Limited genetic and exposure-history diversity came from having few donors. Only blood underwent sampling, and tissue repertoires likely differ.

As for this clone: Its antigen is currently unknown.

The source material was PBMCs. The rearrangement uses TRBV18 and TRBJ2-1; TRBD1 might be the D (6 bases). This TCR was sampled from a woman aged 40-49 years in good health. Some clones in this sample may be carry-over from other donors' samples. CDR3 DNA sequence: TGTGCCAGCTCGCGACCCCGGGACAACTCCTACAATGAGCAGTTCTTC. Amino acids: CASSRPRDNSYNEQFF.